Presented here are 14 T cell receptor beta chains from one specimen sequenced in a study of blood T cell repertoires in COVID-19. Using immunoSEQ multiplex PCR, the repertoire was profiled, and TCRdb retains in-frame clones only, with some absent. Here the sample spans about 280,000 clones, around 91% being singletons. The sequenced sample was PBMCs or T cells enriched from blood (not recorded which). These TCRs come from a woman aged 18-29 years with acute COVID-19.

This chain joins TRBV7-3 and TRBJ2-3; 10 nucleotides align to TRBD2. The germline V gene encodes CDR1 SGHTA and CDR2 FQGTGA. The J segment lost 10 bases and the V segment lost 5 bases, leaving 9 bases of the junction unmatched. The CDR3 covers 14 residues. In nucleotides, the CDR3 is TGTGCCAGCAGCCCGATACTAGCGGGACCGGCGCAGTATTTT. It is translated as CASSPILAGPAQYF. Based on the CDR3 plus reference TRBV7-3 and TRBJ2-3, the full variable domain is GAGVSQTPSNKVTEKGKYVELRCDPISGHTALYWYRQSLGQGPEFLIYFQGTGAADDSGLPNDRFFAVRPEGSVSTLKIQRTERGDSAVYLCASSPILAGPAQYFGPGTRLTVL.

The chain couples TRBV18 to TRBJ1-3; D unresolved. The V gene lost 4 bases and the J gene lost 1 base, with 14 bases spanning the gap. CDR1 and CDR2 from the germline V gene are KGHSH and LQKENI. The CDR3 loop spans 16 amino acids. The CDR3 region has the DNA TGTGCCAGCTCACTCAACCAGGCCCTTTCTGGAAACACCATATATTTT. Translation gives CASSLNQALSGNTIYF.

The gene calls are TRBV18 and TRBJ2-1, with D possibly TRBD1 on 6 matching bases. This CDR3 comprises 14 residues. The germline CDR1 and CDR2 sequences are KGHSH and LQKENI. Trimming took off 6 bases at V and 0 bases at J, with 9 bases between the two ends. The CDR3 nucleotides read TGTGCCAGCTCCCCCAGGGGCTCCTACAATGAGCAGTTCTTC. This gives the protein CASSPRGSYNEQFF.

This clone has just one count. The V gene is TRBV19, the J gene TRBJ2-3, with a weak D call TRBD2 (5 bases). Germline V gives CDR1 LNHDA, CDR2 SQIVND (reference sequence). V was trimmed by 5 bases and J by 8 bases, leaving 17 bases between them. CDR3 size: 14 residues. The CDR3 loop reads CASSSDPNRGTQYF. CDR3 bases: TGTGCCAGTAGTTCGGACCCTAATCGGGGTACGCAGTATTTT.

CDR3 sequence (DNA): TGTGCCACCAGTGATTGGGGAGAAGGCTACACCTTC. Amino acid sequence: CATSDWGEGYTF. This chain joins TRBV24-1 and TRBJ1-2, with no clear D. CDR3 length: 12 amino acids. Germline assignment: CDR1 KGHDR and CDR2 SFDVKD. Trimming took off 2 bases at V and 8 bases at J, with 8 bases between the two ends.

This chain connects TRBV27 to TRBJ2-3; 7 positions agree with TRBD1. The CDR3 consists of 21 residues. The germline gives CDR1 MNHEY, CDR2 SMNVEV (reference sequence). V was clipped by 2 bases and J by 5 bases; unmatched bases: 25. The CDR3: CASSLKPPAATDRALRDTQYF. The CDR3 DNA reads as TGTGCCAGCAGTTTAAAGCCTCCCGCTGCGACAGACAGGGCGTTGAGAGATACGCAGTATTTT.

The gene calls are TRBV3-1 (or the pseudogene TRBV3-2) and TRBJ2-1, with 10 bases aligning to TRBD2. After removal of 4 bases from V and 4 bases from J, the junction contained 19 bases not matched to a gene. The CDR3 totals 20 residues. Germline values: CDR1 LGHDT, CDR2 YNNKEL (reference sequence). The CDR3 sequence: CASSRTLAGHPGRRYNEQFF. The CDR3 DNA reads as TGTGCCAGCAGCCGCACACTAGCGGGGCACCCCGGACGGAGGTACAATGAGCAGTTCTTC.

This clone appeared once. The chain has TRBV19 and TRBJ2-4; 7 bases map to TRBD1. Germline V gives CDR1 LNHDA, CDR2 SQIVND (reference sequence). V was pared by 7 bases and J by 2 bases, with 14 bases of the junction left unmatched. This CDR3 comprises 17 residues. For the CDR3, the DNA is TGTGCCAGTATGAGACAGGGAAGCCCTACTACCAAAAACATTCAGTACTTC. Protein sequence: CASMRQGSPTTKNIQYF.

The rearrangement joins TRBV18 to TRBJ1-5; the D gene is possibly TRBD1 (6 bases). The CDR3 is 14 residues long. Trimming removed 8 bases at V and 0 bases at J, with 11 bases between. The germline V gene encodes CDR1 KGHSH and CDR2 LQKENI. CDR3 region: CASKTGYSNQPQHF. The CDR3 region has the DNA TGTGCCAGCAAAACAGGGTATAGCAATCAGCCCCAGCATTTT.

The gene calls are TRBV4-2 and TRBJ2-1, with 7 bases matching TRBD2. The CDR3 contains 17 residues. In germline, CDR1 is LGHNA, CDR2 YNFKEQ. The V segment lost 1 base and the J segment 5 bases; nucleotides outside the gene matches: 11. CDR3 protein: CASSQVGAGKMHNEQFF. Here the CDR3 DNA reads TGTGCCAGCAGCCAAGTAGGAGCGGGAAAGATGCACAATGAGCAGTTCTTC.

The chain links TRBV2 to TRBJ2-1; TRBD2 matches at 11 bases. CDR1 is SNHLY and CDR2 is FYNNEI in the germline V gene. This CDR3 is 14 amino acids long. Trimming cost V 6 bases and J 7 bases; bases outside gene matches: 5. Written as DNA, the CDR3 is TGTGCCAGCAGGTTAGCGGGAGGGGGTAATGAGCAGTTCTTC. It yields the protein CASRLAGGGNEQFF.

The chain combines TRBV27 with TRBJ2-2; weak D call: TRBD2 (6 bases). The V gene lost 2 bases and the J gene lost 6 bases, with 7 bases spanning the gap. This CDR3 contains 13 residues. The germline CDR1 and CDR2 sequences are MNHEY and SMNVEV (reference sequence). The CDR3 DNA sequence: TGTGCCAGCAGTTTAGGGACTGCCGGGGAGCTGTTTTTT. Residues: CASSLGTAGELFF.

This chain links TRBV10-2 with TRBJ1-1; 11 nucleotides align to TRBD1. The CDR3 loop spans 14 amino acids. J gave up 6 bases and V 7 bases, and 7 bases lay outside the gene matches. Germline V gene data show CDR1 as WSHSY and CDR2 as SAAADI. In DNA, the CDR3 is TGCGCCAGCACTGGACAGGGGGCTCGGCCTGAAGCTTTCTTT. Translated, it gives CASTGQGARPEAFF.

The sample holds one count of this clone. V gene TRBV7-9 combines with J gene TRBJ1-1; D may be TRBD1 (5 bases). V was trimmed by 5 bases and J by 8 bases, leaving 21 bases between them. The CDR3 covers 15 residues. CDR1 and CDR2 (germline): SEHNR, FQNEAQ (reference sequence). As DNA, the CDR3 is TGTGCCAGCAGCCCCGAAGGGGCGGTAAAAGCGGAAGCTTTCTTT. As protein: CASSPEGAVKAEAFF.